These 4 T cell receptor beta chains were sequenced from one sample in a study of CD8 T cells in ankylosing spondylitis. TCRdb re-analysed the 5' RACE reads in MiXCR, keeping a single row per CDR3 protein. The sample carries just under 350,000 distinct CDR3 sequences, about 14% recorded once. What was sequenced was blood, either unsorted or a sorted T cell fraction (not recorded which). The receptors shown here come from a male donor with ankylosing spondylitis or in good health (not recorded which).

The V call is TRBV4-1, the J call TRBJ2-5, with D unresolved. The germline V gene encodes CDR1 MGHRA and CDR2 YSYEKL. This CDR3 is 16 amino acids long. The V end was cut by 4 bases, the J end by 4 bases, with 19 bases between. DNA of the CDR3: TGCGCCAGCAGCCCTTATGAGTCGCGACACGGAGAGACCCAGTACTTC. Residues: CASSPYESRHGETQYF.

This clonotype was seen a few times. This chain connects TRBV12-3 or TRBV12-4 to TRBJ1-4; possibly TRBD1 for D (5 bases). Trimming removed 7 bases from V and 3 bases from J, with 15 bases in between. This CDR3 region has 15 residues. CDR3 bases: TGTGCCAGCACTTTCGGGGGGAGGCCTAATGAAAAACTGTTTTTT. Its translation is CASTFGGRPNEKLFF.

This clonotype has more than one count but fewer than ten. The chain joins TRBV29-1 to TRBJ1-1, with D possibly TRBD1 on 5 matching bases. Germline V lookup: CDR1 SQVTM, CDR2 ANQGSEA. V lost 6 bases and J 0 bases, leaving 11 bases between the germline ends. The CDR3 runs 13 residues. The CDR3 sequence: CSVRQPLNTEAFF. The CDR3 DNA reads as TGCAGCGTGCGACAGCCTTTGAACACTGAAGCTTTCTTT.

The rearrangement links TRBV7-9 to TRBJ1-2; 10 bases line up with TRBD1. Germline V lookup: CDR1 SEHNR, CDR2 FQNEAQ (reference sequence). This CDR3 has 15 amino acids. V shed 1 base, J shed 10 bases, and the junction held 9 bases outside the gene matches. CDR3 nucleotide sequence: TGTGCCAGCAGCTTAGAGGGGGGACAGGGGAGAGTCTACACCTTC. Translated: CASSLEGGQGRVYTF.